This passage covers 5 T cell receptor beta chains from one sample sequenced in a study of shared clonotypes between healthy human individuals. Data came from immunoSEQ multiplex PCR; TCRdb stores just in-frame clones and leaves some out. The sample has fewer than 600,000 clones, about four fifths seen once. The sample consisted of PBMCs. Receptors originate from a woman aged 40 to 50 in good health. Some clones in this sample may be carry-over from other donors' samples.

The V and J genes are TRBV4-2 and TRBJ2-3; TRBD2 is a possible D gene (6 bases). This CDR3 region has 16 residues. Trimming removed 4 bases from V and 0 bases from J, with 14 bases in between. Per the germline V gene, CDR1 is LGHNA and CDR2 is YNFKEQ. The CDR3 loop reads CASSPLAPLSTDTQYF. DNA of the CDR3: TGTGCCAGCAGCCCTCTAGCGCCACTTAGCACAGATACGCAGTATTTT.

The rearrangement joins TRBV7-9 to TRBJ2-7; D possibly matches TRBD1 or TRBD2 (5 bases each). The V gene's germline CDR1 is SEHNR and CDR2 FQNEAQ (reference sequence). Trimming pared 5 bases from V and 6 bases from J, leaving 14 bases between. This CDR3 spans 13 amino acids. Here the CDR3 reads CASSRRDRVEQYF. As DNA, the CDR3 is TGTGCCAGCAGCCGCAGGGACCGGGTCGAGCAGTACTTC. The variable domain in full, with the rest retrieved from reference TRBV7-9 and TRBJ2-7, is DTGVSQNPRHKITKRGQNVTFRCDPISEHNRLYWYRQTLGQGPEFLTYFQNEAQLEKSRLLSDRFSAERPKGSFSTLEIQRTEQGDSAMYLCASSRRDRVEQYFGPGTRLTVT.

CDR3 sequence (DNA): TGTGCCAGCAGTGTTATCACGGGACAGGGGCACAATGAGCAGTTCTTC. Encoded protein: CASSVITGQGHNEQFF. The J gene is TRBJ2-1, the V gene TRBV28, with 10 bases fitting TRBD1. Germline loops: CDR1 MDHEN, CDR2 SYDVKM. Trimming removed 5 bases from V and 5 bases from J; junction bases left unmatched: 9. The CDR3 contains 16 residues.

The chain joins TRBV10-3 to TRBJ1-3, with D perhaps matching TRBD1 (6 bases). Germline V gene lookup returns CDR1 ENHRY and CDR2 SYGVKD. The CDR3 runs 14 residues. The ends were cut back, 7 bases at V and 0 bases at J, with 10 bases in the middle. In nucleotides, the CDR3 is TGTGCCATCATGAAGGACAGCTCTGGAAACACCATATATTTT. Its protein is CAIMKDSSGNTIYF.

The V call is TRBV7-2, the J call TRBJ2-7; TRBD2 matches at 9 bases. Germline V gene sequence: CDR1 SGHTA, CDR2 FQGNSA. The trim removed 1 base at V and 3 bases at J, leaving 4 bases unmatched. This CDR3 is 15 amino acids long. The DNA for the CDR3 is TGTGCCAGCAGCTTAGTGTTTAGCGGGAGCTACGAGCAGTACTTC. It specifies CASSLVFSGSYEQYF.